This T cell receptor beta chain was captured by sequencing in a study of blood T cells in healthy people across ages. For the study at large: About one barcoded TCR beta cDNA was captured per two T cells.

This clonotype has ten or more counts. CDR3 length equals 13 residues. Deletions cut 2 bases from V and 6 bases from J, with 8 bases between. CDR1 and CDR2 from the germline V gene are SGHAT and FQNNGV. Using a J-beta primer mix together with a sample-barcoded 5' primer, a second PCR was run for roughly 7 to 12 cycles. A 12-random-nucleotide template-switch adaptor tagged each cDNA molecule. Via MiXCR, TCRdb re-called the 5' RACE reads, giving one row per CDR3 protein. This table holds around 520,000 distinct CDR3 sequences, over 25% found once. These data also featured in a second study, about T cells of mothers and their children. Per that study: Second-PCR primer M1S introduced sample barcodes and 2-4 random nucleotides.

Sequenced sample: blood. The V and J genes are TRBV11-2 and TRBJ2-1; D may be TRBD1 (6 bases). This sequence was found in a boy aged 2-9 years in good health. The CDR3, as DNA: TGTGCCAGCAGCTTAACAGGGCCCAATGAGCAGTTCTTC. As protein: CASSLTGPNEQFF.